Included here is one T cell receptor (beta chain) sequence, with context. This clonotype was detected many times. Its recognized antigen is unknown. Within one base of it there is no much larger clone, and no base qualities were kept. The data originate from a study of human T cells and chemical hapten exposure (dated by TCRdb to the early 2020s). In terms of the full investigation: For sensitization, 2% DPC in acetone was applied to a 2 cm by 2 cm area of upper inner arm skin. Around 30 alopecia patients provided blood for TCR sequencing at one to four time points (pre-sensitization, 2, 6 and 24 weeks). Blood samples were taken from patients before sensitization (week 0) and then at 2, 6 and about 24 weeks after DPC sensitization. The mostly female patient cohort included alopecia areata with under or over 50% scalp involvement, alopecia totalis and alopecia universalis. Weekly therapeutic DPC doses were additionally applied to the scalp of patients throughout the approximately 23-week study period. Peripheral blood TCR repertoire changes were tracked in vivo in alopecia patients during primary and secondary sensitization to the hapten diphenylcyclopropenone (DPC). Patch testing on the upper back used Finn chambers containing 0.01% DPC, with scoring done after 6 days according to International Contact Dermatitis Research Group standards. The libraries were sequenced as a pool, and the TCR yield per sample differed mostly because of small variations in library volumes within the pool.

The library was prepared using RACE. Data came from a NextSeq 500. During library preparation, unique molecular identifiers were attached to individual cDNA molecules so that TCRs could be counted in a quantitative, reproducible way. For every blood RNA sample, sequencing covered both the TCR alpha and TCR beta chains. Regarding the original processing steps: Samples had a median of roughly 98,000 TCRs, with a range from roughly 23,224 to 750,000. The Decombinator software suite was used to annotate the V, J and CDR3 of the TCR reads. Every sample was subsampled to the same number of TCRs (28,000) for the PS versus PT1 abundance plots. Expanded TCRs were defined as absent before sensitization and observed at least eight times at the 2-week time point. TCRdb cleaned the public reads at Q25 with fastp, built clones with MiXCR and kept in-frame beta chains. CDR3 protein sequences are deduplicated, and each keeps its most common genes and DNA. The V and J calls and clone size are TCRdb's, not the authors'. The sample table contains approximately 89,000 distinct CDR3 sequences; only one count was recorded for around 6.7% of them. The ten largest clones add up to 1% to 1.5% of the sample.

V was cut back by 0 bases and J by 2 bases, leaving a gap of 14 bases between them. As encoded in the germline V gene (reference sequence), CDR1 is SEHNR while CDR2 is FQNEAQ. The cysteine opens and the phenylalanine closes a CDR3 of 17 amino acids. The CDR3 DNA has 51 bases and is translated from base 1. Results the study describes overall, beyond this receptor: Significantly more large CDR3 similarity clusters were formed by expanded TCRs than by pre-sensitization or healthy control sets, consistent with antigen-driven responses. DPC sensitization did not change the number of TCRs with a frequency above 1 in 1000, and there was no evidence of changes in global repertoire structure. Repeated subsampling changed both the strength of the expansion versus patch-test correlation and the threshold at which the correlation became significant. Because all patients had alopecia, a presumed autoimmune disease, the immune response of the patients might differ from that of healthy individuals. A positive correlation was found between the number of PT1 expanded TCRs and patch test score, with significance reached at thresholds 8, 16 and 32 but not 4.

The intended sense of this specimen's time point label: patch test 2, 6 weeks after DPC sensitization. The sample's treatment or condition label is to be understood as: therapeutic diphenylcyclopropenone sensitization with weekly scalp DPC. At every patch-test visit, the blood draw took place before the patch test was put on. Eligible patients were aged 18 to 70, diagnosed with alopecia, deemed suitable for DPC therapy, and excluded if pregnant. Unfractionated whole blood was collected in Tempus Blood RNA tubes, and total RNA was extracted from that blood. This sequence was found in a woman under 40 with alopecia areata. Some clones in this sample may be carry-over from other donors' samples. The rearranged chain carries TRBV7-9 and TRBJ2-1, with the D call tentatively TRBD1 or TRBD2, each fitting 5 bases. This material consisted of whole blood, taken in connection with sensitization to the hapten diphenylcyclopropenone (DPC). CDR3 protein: CASSLALTGPAYNEQFF. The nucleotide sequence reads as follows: TGTGCCAGCAGCTTAGCTCTTACGGGGCCCGCCTACAATGAGCAGTTCTTC.